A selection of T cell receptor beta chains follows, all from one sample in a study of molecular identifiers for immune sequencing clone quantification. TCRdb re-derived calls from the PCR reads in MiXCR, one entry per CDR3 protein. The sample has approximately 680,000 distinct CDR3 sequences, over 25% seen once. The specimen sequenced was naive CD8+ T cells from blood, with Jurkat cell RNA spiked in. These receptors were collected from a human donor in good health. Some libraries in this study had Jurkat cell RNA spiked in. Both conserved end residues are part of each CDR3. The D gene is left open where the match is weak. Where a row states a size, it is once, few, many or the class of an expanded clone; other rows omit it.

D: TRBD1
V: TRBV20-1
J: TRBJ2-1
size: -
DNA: TGCAGTGCCTATCCGGACAGGGGGCGAAATGAGCAGTTCTTC
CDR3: CSAYPDRGRNEQFF

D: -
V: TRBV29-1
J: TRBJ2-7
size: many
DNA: TGCAGCGTGACAGTTCCCTACGAGCAGTACTTC
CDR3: CSVTVPYEQYF

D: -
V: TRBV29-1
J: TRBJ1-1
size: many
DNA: TGCAGCGTTAAGCGGGGGGGCACTGAAGCTTTCTTT
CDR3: CSVKRGGTEAFF

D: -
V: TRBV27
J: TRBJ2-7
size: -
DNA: TGTGCCAGCAGTCCTAGCCTCCTTGGCGTCTACGAGCAGTACTTC
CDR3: CASSPSLLGVYEQYF

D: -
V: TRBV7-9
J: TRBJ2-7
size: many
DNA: TGTGCCAGCACTCCGGAGGGGCACTCGAGCTCCTACGAGCAGTACTTC
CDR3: CASTPEGHSSSYEQYF

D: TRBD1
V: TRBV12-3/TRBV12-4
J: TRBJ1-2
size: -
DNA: TGTGCCAGCAGTTATTCGGGACAGGGGGACAGTGGCTACACCTTC
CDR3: CASSYSGQGDSGYTF

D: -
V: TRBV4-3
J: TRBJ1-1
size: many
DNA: TGCGCCAGCAGCCAAATGACATATGGAGTCCCTGAAGCTTTCTTT
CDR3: CASSQMTYGVPEAFF

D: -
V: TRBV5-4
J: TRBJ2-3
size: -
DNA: TGTGCCAGCAGCTTGACCCCGGCTGGCACAGATACGCAGTATTTT
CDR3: CASSLTPAGTDTQYF

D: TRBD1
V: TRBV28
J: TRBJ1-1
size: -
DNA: TGTGCCAGCAAACCCAGGGGGGATTTAACTGAAGCTTTCTTT
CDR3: CASKPRGDLTEAFF

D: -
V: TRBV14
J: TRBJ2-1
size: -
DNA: TGTGCCAGCAGCCAAGAGGGATACAGGGAGCAGATCTTC
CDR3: CASSQEGYREQIF

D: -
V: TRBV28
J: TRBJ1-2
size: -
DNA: TGTGCCAGCAGTTTATATTTGGCAGTCGGCTACACCTTC
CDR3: CASSLYLAVGYTF

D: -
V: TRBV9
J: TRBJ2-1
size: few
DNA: TGTGCCAGCAGCGTAGACGGGACCCCAAATGAGCAGTTCTTC
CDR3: CASSVDGTPNEQFF

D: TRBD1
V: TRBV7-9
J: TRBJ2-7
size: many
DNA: TGTGCCAGCAGCGAAGGGGGGACAGGATACTACGAGCAGTACTTC
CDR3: CASSEGGTGYYEQYF

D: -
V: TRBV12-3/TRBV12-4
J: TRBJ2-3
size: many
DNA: TGTGCCAGCAGCACTCAGACAGGAACAGATACGCAGTATTTT
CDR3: CASSTQTGTDTQYF

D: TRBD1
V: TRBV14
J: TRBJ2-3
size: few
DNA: TGTGCCAGCAGCCATTCAGGGACAGTAATGAGCACAGATACGCAGTATTTT
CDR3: CASSHSGTVMSTDTQYF

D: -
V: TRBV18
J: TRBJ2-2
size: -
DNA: TGTGCCAGCTCAGATGGGACATACCACACCGGGGAGCTGTTTTTT
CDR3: CASSDGTYHTGELFF

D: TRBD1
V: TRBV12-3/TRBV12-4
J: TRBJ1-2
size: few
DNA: TGTGCCAGCAGTGGGACAGATCGTGGCTACACCTTC
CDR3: CASSGTDRGYTF

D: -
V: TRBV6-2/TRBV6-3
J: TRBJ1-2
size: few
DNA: TGTGCCAGCAGTCCCCCAGGGGTGTCCGGCTACACCTTC
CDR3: CASSPPGVSGYTF

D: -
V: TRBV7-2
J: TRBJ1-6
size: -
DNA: TGTGCCAGCAGCCCCAGTGGATACCCTAATTCACCCCTCCACTTT
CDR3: CASSPSGYPNSPLHF

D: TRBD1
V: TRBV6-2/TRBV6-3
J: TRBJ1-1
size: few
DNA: TGTGCCAGCAGTCCGGCTATACAGGGGATTGAAGCTTTCTTT
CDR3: CASSPAIQGIEAFF